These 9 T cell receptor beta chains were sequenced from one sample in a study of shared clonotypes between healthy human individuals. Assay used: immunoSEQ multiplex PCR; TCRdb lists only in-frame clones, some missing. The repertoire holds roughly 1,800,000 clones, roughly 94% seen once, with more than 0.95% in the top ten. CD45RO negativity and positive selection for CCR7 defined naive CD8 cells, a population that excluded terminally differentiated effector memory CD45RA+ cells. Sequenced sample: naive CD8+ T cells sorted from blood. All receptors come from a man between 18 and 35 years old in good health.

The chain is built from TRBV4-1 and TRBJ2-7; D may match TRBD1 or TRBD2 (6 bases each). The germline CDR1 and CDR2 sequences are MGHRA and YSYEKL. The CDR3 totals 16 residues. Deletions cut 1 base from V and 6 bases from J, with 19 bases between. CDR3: CASSQVPIGGLGEQYF. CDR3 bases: TGCGCCAGCAGCCAAGTCCCCATTGGGGGGCTGGGCGAGCAGTACTTC.

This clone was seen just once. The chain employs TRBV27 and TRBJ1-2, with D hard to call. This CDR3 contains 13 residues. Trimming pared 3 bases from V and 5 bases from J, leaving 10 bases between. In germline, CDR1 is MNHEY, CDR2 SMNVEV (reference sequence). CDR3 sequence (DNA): TGTGCCAGCAGTTTCGGGCAGAAGTATGGCTACACCTTC. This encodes CASSFGQKYGYTF.

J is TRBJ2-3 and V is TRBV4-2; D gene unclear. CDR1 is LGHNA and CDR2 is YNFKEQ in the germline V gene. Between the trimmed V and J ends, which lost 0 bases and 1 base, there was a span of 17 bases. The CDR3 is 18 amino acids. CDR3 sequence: CASSQDWGIPLGTDTQYF. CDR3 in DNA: TGTGCCAGCAGCCAAGATTGGGGAATACCTCTCGGCACAGATACGCAGTATTTT.

CDR3 nucleotides: TGTGCCTGGGGACAGGCCGACACTGAAGCTTTCTTT. It encodes CAWGQADTEAFF. The chain uses TRBV30 and TRBJ1-1; 7 positions match TRBD1. Germline CDR1 GTSNPN, CDR2 SVGIG (reference sequence). This CDR3 region has 12 residues. V lost 5 bases, J lost 3 bases, and 3 bases stayed unmatched.

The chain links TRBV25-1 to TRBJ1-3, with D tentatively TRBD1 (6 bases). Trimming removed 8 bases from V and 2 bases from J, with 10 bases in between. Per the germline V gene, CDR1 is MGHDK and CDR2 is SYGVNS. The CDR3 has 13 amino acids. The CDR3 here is CASEAGAGNTIYF. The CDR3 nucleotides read TGTGCCAGCGAGGCAGGGGCTGGAAACACCATATATTTT. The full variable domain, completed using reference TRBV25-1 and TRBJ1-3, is EADIYQTPRYLVIGTGKKITLECSQTMGHDKMYWYQQDPGMELHLIHYSYGVNSTEKGDLSSESTVSRIRTEHFPLTLESARPSHTSQYLCASEAGAGNTIYFGEGSWLTVV.

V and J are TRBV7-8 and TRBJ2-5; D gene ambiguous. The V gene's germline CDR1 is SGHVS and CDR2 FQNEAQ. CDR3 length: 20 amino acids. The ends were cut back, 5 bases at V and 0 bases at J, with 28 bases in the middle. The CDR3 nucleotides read TGTGCCAGCAGCGGACGTTTCTCCGCCCTCATAACAGCGTACCAAGAGACCCAGTACTTC. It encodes CASSGRFSALITAYQETQYF.

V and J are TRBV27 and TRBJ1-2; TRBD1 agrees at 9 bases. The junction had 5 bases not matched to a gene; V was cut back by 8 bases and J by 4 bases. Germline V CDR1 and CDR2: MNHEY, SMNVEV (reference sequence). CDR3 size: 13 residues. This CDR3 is CASGDREAYGYTF. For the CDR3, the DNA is TGTGCCAGCGGGGACAGGGAGGCCTATGGCTACACCTTC.

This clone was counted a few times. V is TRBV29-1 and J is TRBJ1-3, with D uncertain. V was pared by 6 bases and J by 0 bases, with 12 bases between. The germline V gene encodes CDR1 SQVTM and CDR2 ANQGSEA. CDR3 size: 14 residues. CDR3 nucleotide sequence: TGCAGCGTCTATTGGTTAAGCTCTGGAAACACCATATATTTT. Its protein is CSVYWLSSGNTIYF. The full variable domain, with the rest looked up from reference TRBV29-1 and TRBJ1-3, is SAVISQKPSRDICQRGTSLTIQCQVDSQVTMMFWYRQQPGQSLTLIATANQGSEATYESGFVIDKFPISRPNLTFSTLTVSNMSPEDSSIYLCSVYWLSSGNTIYFGEGSWLTVV.

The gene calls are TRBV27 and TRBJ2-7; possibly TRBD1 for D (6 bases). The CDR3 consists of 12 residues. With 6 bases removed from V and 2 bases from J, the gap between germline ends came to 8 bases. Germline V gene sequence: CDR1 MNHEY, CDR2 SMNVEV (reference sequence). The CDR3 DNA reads TGTGCCAGCAGAGGACAGACCTACGAGCAGTACTTC. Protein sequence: CASRGQTYEQYF.